This section outlines one TCR beta chain sequence together with its context. Its antigen is still unknown. Sequencing was performed with immunoSEQ multiplex PCR; in TCRdb, only in-frame clones are kept and a portion is missing. The table includes roughly 170,000 clones, approximately 94% detected once. This entry belongs to a study of T cell responses to AZD1222 COVID-19 vaccine. Overall study findings and caveats: Elevations in Spike-specific TCR breadth and depth followed administration of two AZD1222 doses. Reportedly, close to half of spike-specific TCRs are directed against unmutated variant regions. Seropositive at baseline were only a handful of AZD1222 recipients. Repertoire samples came only from after the peak T cell response.

The V end lost 5 bases, the J end lost 0 bases, and 10 bases lay between the germline ends. The CDR3 runs to 14 residues. CDR1 KGHSH and CDR2 LQKENI come from the germline V gene. The chain joins TRBV18 to TRBJ1-1, with a weak D call TRBD1 (6 bases). This material consisted of peripheral blood, taken 28 days after the second AZD1222 dose. This receptor was identified in an adult who received the AZD1222 COVID-19 vaccine. The CDR3 DNA reads TGTGCCAGCTCATCGGACAGCATGAACACTGAAGCTTTCTTT. Its translation: CASSSDSMNTEAFF.